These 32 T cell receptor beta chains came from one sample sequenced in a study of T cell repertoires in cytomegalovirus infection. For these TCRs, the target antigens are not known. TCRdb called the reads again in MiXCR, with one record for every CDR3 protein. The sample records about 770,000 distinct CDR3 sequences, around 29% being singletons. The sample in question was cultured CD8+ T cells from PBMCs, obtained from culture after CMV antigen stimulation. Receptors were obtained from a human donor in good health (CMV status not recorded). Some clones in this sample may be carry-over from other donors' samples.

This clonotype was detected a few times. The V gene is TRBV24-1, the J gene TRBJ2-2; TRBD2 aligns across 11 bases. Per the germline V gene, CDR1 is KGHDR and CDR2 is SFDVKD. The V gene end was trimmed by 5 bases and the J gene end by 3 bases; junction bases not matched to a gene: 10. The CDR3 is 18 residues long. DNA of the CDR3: TGTGCCACCAGTGCCCGAGAGGGACTAGCGGTATACACCGGGGAGCTGTTTTTT. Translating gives CATSAREGLAVYTGELFF.

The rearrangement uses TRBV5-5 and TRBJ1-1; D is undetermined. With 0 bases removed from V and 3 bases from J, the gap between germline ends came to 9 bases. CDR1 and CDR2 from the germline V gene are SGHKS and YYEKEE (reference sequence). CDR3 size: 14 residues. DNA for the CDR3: TGTGCCAGCAGCTTGGGGGGTCAGCACACTGAAGCTTTCTTT. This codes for CASSLGGQHTEAFF.

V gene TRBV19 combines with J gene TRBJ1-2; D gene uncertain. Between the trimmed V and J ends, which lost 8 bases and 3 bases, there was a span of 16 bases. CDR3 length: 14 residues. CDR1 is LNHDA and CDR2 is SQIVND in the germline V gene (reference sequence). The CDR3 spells CASGLGPGDYGYTF. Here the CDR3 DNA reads TGTGCCAGTGGCCTTGGACCTGGGGACTATGGCTACACCTTC.

CDR3 region: CASSSSQTGAQETQYF. DNA for the CDR3: TGTGCCAGCAGTTCGTCCCAGACAGGGGCCCAAGAGACCCAGTACTTC. The rearrangement uses TRBV12-3 or TRBV12-4 and TRBJ2-5; 8 bases are shared with TRBD1. This CDR3 has 16 amino acids. J was trimmed by 1 base and V by 4 bases; bases with no gene match: 8.

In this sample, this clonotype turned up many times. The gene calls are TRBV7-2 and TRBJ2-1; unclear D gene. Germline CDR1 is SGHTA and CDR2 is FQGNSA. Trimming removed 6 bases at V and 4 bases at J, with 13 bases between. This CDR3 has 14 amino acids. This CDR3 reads CASRVSKGYNEQFF. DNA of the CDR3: TGTGCCAGCAGGGTCTCTAAGGGATACAATGAGCAGTTCTTC.

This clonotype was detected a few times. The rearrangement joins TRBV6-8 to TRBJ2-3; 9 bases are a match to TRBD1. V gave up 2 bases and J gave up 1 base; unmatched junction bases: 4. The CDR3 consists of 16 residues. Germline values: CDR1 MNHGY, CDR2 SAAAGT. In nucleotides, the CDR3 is TGTGCCAGCAGTTACCAGGACAGGGGTGGCACAGATACGCAGTATTTT. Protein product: CASSYQDRGGTDTQYF.

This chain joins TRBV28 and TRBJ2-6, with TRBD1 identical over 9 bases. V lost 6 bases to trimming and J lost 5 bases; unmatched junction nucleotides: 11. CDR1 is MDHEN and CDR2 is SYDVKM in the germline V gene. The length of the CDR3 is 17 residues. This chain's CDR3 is CASSLPRDRERANVLTF. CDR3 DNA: TGTGCCAGCAGCCTCCCCCGGGACAGGGAAAGGGCCAACGTCCTGACTTTC.

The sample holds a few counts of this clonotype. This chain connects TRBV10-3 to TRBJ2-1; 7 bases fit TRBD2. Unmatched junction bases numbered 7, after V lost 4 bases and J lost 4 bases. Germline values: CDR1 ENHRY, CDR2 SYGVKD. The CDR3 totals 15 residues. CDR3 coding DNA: TGTGCCATCAGTGGCCCAGCGGGGTATTACAATGAGCAGTTCTTC. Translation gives CAISGPAGYYNEQFF.

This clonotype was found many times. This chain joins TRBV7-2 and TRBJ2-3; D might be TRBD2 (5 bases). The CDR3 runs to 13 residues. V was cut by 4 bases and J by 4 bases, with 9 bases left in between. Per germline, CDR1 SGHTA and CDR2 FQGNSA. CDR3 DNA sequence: TGTGCCAGCAGCTCGGCGGGTTCAGATACGCAGTATTTT. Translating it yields CASSSAGSDTQYF.

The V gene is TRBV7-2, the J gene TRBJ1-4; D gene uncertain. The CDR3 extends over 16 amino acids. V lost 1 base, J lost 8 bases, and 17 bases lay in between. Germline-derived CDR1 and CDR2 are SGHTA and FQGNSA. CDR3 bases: TGTGCCAGCAGCTTAGTTCCACCGCCAACCGGCGAAAAACTGTTTTTT. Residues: CASSLVPPPTGEKLFF. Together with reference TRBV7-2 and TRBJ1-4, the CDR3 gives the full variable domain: GAGVSQSPSNKVTEKGKDVELRCDPISGHTALYWYRQSLGQGLEFLIYFQGNSAPDKSGLPSDRFSAERTGGSVSTLTIQRTQQEDSAVYLCASSLVPPPTGEKLFFGSGTQLSVL.

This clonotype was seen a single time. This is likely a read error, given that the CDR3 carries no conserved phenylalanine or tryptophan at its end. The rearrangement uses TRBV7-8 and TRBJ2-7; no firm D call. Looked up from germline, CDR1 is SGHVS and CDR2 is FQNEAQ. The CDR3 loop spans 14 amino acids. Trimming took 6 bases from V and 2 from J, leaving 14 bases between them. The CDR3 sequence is CASSPGLDTYEQYL. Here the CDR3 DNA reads TGTGCCAGCAGTCCGGGCCTTGACACCTACGAGCAGTACCTC.

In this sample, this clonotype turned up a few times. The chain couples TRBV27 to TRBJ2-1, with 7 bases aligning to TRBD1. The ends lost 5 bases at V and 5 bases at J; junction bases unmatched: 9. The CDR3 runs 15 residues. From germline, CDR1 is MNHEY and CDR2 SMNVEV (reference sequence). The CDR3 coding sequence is TGTGCCAGCAGTAACGACAGGGCCCCTAACAATGAGCAGTTCTTC. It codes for CASSNDRAPNNEQFF.

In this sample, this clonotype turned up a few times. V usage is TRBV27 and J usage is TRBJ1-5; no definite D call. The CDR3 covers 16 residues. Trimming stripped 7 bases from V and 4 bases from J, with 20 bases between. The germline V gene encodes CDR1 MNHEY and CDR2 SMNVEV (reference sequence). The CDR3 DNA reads TGTGCCAGCAATCCAGCCCCGCTTTTAGCAAATCAGCCCCAGCATTTT. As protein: CASNPAPLLANQPQHF.

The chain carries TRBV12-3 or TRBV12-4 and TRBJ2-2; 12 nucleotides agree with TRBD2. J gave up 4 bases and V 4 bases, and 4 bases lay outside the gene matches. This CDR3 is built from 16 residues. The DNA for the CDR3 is TGTGCCAGCAGTTCTACTAGCGGGGGGCCCACCGGGGAGCTGTTTTTT. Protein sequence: CASSSTSGGPTGELFF.

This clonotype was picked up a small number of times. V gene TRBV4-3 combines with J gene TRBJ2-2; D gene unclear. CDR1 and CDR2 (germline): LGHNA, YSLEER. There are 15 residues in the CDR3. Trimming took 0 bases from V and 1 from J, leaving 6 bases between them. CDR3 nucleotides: TGCGCCAGCAGCCAAGAGGAAGGGAACACCGGGGAGCTGTTTTTT. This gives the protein CASSQEEGNTGELFF.

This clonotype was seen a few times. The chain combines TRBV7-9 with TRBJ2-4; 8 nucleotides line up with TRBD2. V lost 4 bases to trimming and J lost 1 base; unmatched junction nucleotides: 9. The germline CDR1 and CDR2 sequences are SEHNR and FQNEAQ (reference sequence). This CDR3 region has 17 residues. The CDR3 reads CASSSGGGGRAKNIQYF. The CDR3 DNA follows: TGTGCCAGCAGCTCGGGAGGGGGGGGGCGGGCCAAAAACATTCAGTACTTC.

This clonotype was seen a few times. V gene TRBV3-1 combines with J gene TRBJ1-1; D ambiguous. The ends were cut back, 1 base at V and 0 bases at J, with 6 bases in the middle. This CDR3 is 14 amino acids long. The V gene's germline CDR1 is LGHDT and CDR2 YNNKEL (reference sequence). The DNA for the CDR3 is TGTGCCAGCAGCCAAGGCTTTATGAACACTGAAGCTTTCTTT. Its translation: CASSQGFMNTEAFF. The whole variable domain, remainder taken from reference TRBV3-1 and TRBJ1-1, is DTAVSQTPKYLVTQMGNDKSIKCEQNLGHDTMYWYKQDSKKFLKIMFSYNNKELIINETVPNRFSPKSPDKAHLNLHINSLELGDSAVYFCASSQGFMNTEAFFGQGTRLTVV.

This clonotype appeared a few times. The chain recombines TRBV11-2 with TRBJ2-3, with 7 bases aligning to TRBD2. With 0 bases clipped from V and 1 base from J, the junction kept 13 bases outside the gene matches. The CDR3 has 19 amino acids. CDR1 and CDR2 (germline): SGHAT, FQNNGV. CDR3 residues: CASSLEGGFRRHRTDTQYF. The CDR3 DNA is TGTGCCAGCAGCTTAGAGGGGGGGTTCCGAAGACATCGCACAGATACGCAGTATTTT.

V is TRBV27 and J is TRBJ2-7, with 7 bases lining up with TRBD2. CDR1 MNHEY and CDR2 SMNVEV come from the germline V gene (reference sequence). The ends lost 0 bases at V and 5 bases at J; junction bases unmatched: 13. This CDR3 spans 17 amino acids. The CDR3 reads CASSLSGGVPGLDEQYF. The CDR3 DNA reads TGTGCCAGCAGTTTATCGGGGGGGGTACCAGGGTTAGACGAGCAGTACTTC.

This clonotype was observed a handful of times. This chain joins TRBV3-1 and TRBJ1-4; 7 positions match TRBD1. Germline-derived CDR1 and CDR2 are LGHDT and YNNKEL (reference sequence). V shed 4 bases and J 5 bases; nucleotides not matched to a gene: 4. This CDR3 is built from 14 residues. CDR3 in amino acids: CASSREGANEKLFF. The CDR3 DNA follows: TGTGCCAGCAGCCGCGAGGGGGCGAATGAAAAACTGTTTTTT.

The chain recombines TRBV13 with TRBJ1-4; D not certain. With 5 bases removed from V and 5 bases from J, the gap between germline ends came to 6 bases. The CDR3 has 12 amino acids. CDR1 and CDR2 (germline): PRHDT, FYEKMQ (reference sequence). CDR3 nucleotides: TGTGCCAGCAGCCCCCGAAATGAAAAACTGTTTTTT. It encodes CASSPRNEKLFF.

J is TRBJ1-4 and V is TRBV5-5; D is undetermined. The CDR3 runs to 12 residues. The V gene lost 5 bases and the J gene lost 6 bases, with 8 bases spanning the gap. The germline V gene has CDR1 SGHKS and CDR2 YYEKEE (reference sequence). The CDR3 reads CASSREHEKLFF. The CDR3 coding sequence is TGTGCCAGCAGTCGAGAACATGAAAAACTGTTTTTT.

CDR3 bases: TGTGCCAGCAGACTCGGGACAGATAAAAACATTCAGTACTTC. Translating it yields CASRLGTDKNIQYF. The genes are TRBV6-6 and TRBJ2-4; 7 bases align to TRBD1. The ends lost 6 bases at V and 4 bases at J; junction bases unmatched: 6. This CDR3 spans 14 amino acids. The germline CDR1 and CDR2 sequences are MNHNY and SVGAGI (reference sequence).

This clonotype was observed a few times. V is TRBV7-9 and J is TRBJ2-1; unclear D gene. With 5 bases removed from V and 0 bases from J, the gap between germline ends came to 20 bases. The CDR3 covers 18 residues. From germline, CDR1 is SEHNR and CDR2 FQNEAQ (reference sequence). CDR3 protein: CASSDSSPRWGSYNEQFF. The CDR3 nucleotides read TGTGCCAGCAGCGATTCCTCCCCACGGTGGGGCTCCTACAATGAGCAGTTCTTC.

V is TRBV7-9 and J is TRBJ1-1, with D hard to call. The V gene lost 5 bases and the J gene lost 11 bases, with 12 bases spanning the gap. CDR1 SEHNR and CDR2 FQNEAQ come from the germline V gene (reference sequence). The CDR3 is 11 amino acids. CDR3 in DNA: TGTGCCAGCAGCAATCGGGGATCGGCTTTCTTT. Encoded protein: CASSNRGSAFF.

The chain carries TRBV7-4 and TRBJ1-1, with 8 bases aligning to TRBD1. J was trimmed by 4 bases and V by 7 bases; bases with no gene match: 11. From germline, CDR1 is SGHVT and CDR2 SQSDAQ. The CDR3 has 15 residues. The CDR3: CASTWAGGDGTEAFF. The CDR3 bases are TGTGCCAGCACATGGGCAGGGGGCGATGGCACTGAAGCTTTCTTT.

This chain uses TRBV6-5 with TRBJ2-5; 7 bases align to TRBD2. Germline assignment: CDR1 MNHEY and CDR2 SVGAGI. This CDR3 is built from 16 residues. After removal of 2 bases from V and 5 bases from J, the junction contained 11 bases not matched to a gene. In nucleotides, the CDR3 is TGTGCCAGCAGTTACGGAGCGGGACCAAGTCCGGAGACCCAGTACTTC. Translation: CASSYGAGPSPETQYF.

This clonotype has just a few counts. DNA for the CDR3: TGTGCCAGCAGCGTAGCCGGACTAGCGAACGATGAGCAGTTCTTC. Protein sequence: CASSVAGLANDEQFF. The J gene is TRBJ2-1, the V gene TRBV9, with 9 bases matching TRBD2. The CDR3 is 15 residues long. The V gene end was trimmed by 0 bases and the J gene end by 8 bases; junction bases not matched to a gene: 6. The V gene's germline CDR1 is SGDLS and CDR2 YYNGEE.

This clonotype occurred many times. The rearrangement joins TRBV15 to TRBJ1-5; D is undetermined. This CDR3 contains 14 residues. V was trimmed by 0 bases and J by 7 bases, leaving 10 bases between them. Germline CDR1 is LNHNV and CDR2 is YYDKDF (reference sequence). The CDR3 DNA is TGTGCCACCAGCAGAGATCGGGGAGAACAGCCCCAGCATTTT. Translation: CATSRDRGEQPQHF.

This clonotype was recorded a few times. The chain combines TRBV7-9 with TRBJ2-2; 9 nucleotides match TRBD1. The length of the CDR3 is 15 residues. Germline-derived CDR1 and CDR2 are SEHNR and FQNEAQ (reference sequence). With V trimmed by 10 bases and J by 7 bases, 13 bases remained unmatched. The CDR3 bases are TGTGCCACCCCGCCGGGACAGGGTTTGGTCGGGGAGCTGTTTTTT. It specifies CATPPGQGLVGELFF.

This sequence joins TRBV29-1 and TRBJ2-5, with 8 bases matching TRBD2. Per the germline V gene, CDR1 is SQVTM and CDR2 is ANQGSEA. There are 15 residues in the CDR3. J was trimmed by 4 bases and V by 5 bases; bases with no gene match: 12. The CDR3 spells CSVHLGGVRGETQYF. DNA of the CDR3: TGCAGCGTTCACCTCGGGGGGGTTAGGGGAGAGACCCAGTACTTC.

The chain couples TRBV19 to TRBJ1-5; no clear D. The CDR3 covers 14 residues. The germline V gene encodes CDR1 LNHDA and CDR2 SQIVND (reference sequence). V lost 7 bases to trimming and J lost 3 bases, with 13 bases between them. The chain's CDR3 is CASTGGRFNQPQHF. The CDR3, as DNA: TGTGCCAGTACGGGAGGCCGGTTCAATCAGCCCCAGCATTTT.